This TCR beta chain is drawn from a study of CD8+ T cells in alopecia areata. On this clone: Its antigen is undetermined.

Investigators isolated RNA and reverse transcribed it into cDNA to act as the sequencing template. TCRdb's copy holds only in-frame clones and misses some; the assay was immunoSEQ multiplex PCR. The sample lists more than 100,000 clones; roughly half were seen once. This CDR3 is 13 amino acids long. In germline, CDR1 is SNHLY, CDR2 FYNNEI. Deletions cut 8 bases from V and 2 bases from J, with 12 bases between. Whole-study results and caveats: In scalp samples, resident alphabeta T cells of normal skin are also sequenced.

The sample was CD4+ T cells sorted from blood. The clonotype originates from a human donor in good health. The V and J genes are TRBV2 and TRBJ2-5; the D is unclear. CDR3 sequence reads: CASSRVEQETQYF. The CDR3 DNA reads as TGTGCCAGCTCCCGGGTGGAACAAGAGACCCAGTACTTC.